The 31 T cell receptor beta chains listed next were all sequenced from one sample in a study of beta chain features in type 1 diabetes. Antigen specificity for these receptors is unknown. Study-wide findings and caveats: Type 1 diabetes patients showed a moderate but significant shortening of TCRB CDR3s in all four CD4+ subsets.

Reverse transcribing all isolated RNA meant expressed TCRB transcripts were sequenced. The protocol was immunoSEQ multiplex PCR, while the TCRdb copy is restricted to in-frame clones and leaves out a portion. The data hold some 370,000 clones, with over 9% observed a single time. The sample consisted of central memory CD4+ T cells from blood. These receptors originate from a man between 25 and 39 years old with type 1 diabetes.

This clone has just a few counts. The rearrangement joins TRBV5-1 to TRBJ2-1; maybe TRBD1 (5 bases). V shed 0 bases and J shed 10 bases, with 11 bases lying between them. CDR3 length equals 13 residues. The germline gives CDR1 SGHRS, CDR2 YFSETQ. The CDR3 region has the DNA TGCGCCAGCAGCTTGGGTGGGGCAGGGGAGCAGTTCTTC. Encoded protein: CASSLGGAGEQFF.

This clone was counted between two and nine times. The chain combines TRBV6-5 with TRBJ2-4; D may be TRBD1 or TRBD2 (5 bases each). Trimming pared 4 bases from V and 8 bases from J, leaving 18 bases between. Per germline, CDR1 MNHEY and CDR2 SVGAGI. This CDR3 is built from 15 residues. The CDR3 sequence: CASSSPGRGIYIQYF. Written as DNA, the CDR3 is TGTGCCAGCAGTTCCCCGGGACGAGGGATATACATTCAGTACTTC.

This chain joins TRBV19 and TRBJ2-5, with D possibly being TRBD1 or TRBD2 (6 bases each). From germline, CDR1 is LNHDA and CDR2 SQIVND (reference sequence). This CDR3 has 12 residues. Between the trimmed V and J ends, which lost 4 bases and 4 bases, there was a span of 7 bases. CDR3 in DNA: TGTGCCAGTAGTAAGGGGGGAGAGACCCAGTACTTC. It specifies CASSKGGETQYF.

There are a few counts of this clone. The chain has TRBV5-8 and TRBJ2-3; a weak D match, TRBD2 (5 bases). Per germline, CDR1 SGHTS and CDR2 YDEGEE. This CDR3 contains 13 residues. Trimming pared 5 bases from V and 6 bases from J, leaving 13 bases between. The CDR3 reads CASRLTGTDTQYF. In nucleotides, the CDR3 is TGTGCCAGCAGACTGACGGGAACGGATACGCAGTATTTT.

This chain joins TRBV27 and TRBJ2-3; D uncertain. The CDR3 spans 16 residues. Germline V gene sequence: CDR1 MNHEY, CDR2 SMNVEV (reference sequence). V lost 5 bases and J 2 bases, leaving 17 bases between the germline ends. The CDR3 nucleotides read TGTGCCAGCAGTCAATTAAGAACCTATTCCACAGATACGCAGTATTTT. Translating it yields CASSQLRTYSTDTQYF.

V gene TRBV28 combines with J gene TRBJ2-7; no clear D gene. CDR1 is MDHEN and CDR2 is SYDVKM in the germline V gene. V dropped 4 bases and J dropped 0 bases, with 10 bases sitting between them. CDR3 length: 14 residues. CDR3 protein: CASSSSSPSYEQYF. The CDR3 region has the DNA TGTGCCAGCAGTTCGTCGTCCCCCTCCTACGAGCAGTACTTC.

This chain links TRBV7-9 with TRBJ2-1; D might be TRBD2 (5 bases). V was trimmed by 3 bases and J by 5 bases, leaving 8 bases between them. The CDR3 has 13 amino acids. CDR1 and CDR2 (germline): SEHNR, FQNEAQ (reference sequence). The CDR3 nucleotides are TGTGCCAGCAGCTTGGCCGGGGACAATGAGCAGTTCTTC. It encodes CASSLAGDNEQFF.

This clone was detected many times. The CDR3, as DNA: TGTGCCAGCAGCCCCCGGGACAGGGAATCCAAAAACATTCAGTACTTC. This gives the protein CASSPRDRESKNIQYF. The chain employs TRBV7-2 and TRBJ2-4; the match to TRBD1 covers 9 bases. Unmatched junction bases numbered 7, after V lost 5 bases and J lost 2 bases. Per the germline V gene, CDR1 is SGHTA and CDR2 is FQGNSA. The CDR3 sequence is 16 residues long.

The CDR3 reads CASSLGQVVGELFF. The CDR3 bases are TGCGCCAGCAGCTTGGGGCAGGTGGTCGGGGAGCTGTTTTTT. The chain joins TRBV5-1 to TRBJ2-2; D not certain. The germline V and J ends were trimmed by 0 bases and 7 bases, with 10 bases remaining between them. Per germline, CDR1 SGHRS and CDR2 YFSETQ. The CDR3 covers 14 residues.

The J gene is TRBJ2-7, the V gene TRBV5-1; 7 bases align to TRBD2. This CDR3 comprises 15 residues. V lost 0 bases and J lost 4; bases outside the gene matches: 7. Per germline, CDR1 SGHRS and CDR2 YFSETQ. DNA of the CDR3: TGCGCCAGCAGCTTGGTGGGTAGCGGGCTGTACGAGCAGTACTTC. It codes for CASSLVGSGLYEQYF.

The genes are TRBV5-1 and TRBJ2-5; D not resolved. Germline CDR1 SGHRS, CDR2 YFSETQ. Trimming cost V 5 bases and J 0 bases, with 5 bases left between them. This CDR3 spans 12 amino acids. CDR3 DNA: TGCGCCAGCAGACTTGACCAAGAGACCCAGTACTTC. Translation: CASRLDQETQYF.

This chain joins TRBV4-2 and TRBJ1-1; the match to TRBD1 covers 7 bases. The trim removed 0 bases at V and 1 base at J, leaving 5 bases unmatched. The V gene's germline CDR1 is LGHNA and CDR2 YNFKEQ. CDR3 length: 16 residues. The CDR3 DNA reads TGTGCCAGCAGCCAAGATGGGGCAGGGGGGAACACTGAAGCTTTCTTT. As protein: CASSQDGAGGNTEAFF.

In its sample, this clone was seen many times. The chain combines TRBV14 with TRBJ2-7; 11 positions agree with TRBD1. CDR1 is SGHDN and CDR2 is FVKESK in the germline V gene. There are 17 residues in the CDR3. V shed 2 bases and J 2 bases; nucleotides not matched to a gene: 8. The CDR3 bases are TGTGCCAGCAGCCAATCGGCCGGGACAGGGGGAGCCTACGAGCAGTACTTC. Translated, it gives CASSQSAGTGGAYEQYF.

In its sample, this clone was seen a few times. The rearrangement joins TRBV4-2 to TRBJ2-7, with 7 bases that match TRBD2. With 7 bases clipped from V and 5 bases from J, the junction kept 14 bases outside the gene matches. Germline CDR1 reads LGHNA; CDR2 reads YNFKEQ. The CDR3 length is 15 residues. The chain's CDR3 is CASNFPGGDLDEQYF. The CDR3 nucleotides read TGTGCCAGCAACTTCCCTGGGGGGGATCTCGACGAGCAGTACTTC.

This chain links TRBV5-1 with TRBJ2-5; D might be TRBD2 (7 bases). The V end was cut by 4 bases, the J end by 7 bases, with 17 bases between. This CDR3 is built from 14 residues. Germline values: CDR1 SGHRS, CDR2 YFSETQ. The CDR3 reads CASSRWDRGATQYF. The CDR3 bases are TGCGCCAGCAGCCGTTGGGACCGGGGGGCGACCCAGTACTTC.

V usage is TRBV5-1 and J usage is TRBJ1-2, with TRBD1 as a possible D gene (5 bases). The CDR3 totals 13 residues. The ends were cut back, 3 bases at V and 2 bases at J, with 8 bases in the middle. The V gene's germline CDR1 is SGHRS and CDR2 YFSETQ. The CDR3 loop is CASSSGPNYGYTF. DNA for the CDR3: TGCGCCAGCAGCTCAGGGCCGAACTATGGCTACACCTTC. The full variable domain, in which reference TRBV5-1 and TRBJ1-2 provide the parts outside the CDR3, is KAGVTQTPRYLIKTRGQQVTLSCSPISGHRSVSWYQQTPGQGLQFLFEYFSETQRNKGNFPGRFSGRQFSNSRSEMNVSTLELGDSALYLCASSSGPNYGYTFGSGTRLTVV.

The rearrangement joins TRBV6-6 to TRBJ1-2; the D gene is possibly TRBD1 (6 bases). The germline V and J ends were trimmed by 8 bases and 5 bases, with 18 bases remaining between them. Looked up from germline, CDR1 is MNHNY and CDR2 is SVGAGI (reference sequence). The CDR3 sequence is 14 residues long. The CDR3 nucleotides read TGTGCCAGCGAAGCCGGGCAGGGGAGTTATGGCTACACCTTC. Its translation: CASEAGQGSYGYTF.

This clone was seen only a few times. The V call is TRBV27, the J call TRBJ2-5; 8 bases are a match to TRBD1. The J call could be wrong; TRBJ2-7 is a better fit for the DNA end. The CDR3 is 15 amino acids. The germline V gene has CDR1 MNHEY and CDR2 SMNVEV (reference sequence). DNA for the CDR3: TGTGCCAGCAGGCAACAGGGGGTCGGCTCCTACGAGCAGTACTTC. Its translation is CASRQQGVGSYEQYF.

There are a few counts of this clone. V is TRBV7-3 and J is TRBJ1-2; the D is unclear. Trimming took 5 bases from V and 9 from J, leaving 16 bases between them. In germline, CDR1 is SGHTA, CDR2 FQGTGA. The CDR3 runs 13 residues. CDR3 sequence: CASSPTGNSRYTF. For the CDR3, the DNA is TGTGCCAGCAGCCCAACCGGGAACAGCCGCTACACCTTC.

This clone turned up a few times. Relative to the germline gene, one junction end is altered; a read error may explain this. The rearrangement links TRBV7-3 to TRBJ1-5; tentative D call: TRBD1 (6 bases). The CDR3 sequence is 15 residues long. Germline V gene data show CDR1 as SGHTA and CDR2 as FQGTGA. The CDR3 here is CASSPQGGGNQPQHF. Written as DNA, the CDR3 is TGCGCCAGCAGCCCACAGGGAGGGGGCAATCAGCCCCAGCATTTT.

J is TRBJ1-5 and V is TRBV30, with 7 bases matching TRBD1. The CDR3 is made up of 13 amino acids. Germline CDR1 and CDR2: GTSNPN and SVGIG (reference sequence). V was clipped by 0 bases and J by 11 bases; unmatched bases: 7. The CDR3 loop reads CAWSVQGVSAQHF. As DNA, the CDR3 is TGTGCCTGGAGTGTCCAGGGGGTCTCGGCCCAGCATTTT.

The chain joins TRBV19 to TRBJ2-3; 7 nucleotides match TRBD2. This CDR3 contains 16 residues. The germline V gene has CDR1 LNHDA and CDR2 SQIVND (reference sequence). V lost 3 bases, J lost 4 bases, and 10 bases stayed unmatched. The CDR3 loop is CASSMSLGGRADTQYF. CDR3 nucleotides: TGTGCCAGTAGTATGAGTCTAGGAGGGAGGGCAGATACGCAGTATTTT. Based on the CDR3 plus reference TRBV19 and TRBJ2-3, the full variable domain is DGGITQSPKYLFRKEGQNVTLSCEQNLNHDAMYWYRQDPGQGLRLIYYSQIVNDFQKGDIAEGYSVSREKKESFPLTVTSAQKNPTAFYLCASSMSLGGRADTQYFGPGTRLTVL.

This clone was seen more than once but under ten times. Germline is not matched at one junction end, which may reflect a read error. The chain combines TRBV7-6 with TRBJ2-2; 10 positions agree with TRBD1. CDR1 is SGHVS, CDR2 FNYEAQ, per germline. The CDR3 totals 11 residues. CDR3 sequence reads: CASSFDRGPRF. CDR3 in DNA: TGTGCCAGCAGCTTTGACAGGGGGCCCCGTTTT.

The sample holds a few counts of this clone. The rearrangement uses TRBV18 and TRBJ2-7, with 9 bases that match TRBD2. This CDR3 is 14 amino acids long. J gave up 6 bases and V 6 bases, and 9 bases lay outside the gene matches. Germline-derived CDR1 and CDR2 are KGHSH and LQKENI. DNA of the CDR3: TGTGCCAGCTCCCGAGGTAGCGGGAGCCCCGAGCAGTACTTC. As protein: CASSRGSGSPEQYF.

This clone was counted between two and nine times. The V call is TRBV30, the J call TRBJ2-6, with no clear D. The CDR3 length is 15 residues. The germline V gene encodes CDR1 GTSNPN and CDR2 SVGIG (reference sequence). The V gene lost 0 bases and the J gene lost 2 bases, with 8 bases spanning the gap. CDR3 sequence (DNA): TGTGCCTGGAGTGTTTGGGGAACTGGGGCCAACGTCCTGACTTTC. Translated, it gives CAWSVWGTGANVLTF.

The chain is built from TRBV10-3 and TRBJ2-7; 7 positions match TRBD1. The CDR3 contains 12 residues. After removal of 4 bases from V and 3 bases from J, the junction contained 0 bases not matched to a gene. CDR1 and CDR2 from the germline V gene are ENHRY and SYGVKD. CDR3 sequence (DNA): TGTGCCATCAGTGGGACAGGCTACGAGCAGTACTTC. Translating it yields CAISGTGYEQYF.

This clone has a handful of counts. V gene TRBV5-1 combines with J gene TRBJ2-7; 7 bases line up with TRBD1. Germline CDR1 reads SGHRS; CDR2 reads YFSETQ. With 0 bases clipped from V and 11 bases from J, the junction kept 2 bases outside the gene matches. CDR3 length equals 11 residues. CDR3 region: CASSLGDREYF. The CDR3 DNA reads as TGCGCCAGCAGCTTGGGTGACAGGGAGTACTTC.

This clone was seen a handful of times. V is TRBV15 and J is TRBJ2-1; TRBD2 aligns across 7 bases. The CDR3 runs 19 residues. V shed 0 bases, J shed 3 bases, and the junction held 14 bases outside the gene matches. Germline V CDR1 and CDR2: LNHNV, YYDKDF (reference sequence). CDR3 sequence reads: CATSRDSLAEDVIYNEQFF. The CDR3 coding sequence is TGTGCCACCAGCAGAGATTCGCTAGCGGAAGACGTAATCTACAATGAGCAGTTCTTC.

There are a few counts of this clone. The CDR3, as DNA: TGTGCCAGCAGCTTGTCGGGCGGGATGTCCTACGAGCAGTACTTC. Translated, it gives CASSLSGGMSYEQYF. The rearrangement uses TRBV5-4 and TRBJ2-7, with a weak D call TRBD2 (6 bases). Looked up from germline, CDR1 is SGHNT and CDR2 is YYREEE (reference sequence). V was cut by 1 base and J by 1 base, with 12 bases left in between. The CDR3 extends over 15 amino acids.

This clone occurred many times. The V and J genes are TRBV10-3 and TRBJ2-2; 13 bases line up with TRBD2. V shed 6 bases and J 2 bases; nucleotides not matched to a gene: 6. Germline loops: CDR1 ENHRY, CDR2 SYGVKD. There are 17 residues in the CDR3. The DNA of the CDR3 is TGTGCCATCAGCGAGACTAGCGGGAGGACCAACACCGGGGAGCTGTTTTTT. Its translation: CAISETSGRTNTGELFF.

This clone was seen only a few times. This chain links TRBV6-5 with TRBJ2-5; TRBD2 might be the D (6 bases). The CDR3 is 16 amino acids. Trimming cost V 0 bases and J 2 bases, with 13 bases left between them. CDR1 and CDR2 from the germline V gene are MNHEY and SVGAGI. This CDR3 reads CASSYSGGAGQETQYF. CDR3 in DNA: TGTGCCAGCAGTTACTCTGGAGGGGCGGGACAAGAGACCCAGTACTTC.